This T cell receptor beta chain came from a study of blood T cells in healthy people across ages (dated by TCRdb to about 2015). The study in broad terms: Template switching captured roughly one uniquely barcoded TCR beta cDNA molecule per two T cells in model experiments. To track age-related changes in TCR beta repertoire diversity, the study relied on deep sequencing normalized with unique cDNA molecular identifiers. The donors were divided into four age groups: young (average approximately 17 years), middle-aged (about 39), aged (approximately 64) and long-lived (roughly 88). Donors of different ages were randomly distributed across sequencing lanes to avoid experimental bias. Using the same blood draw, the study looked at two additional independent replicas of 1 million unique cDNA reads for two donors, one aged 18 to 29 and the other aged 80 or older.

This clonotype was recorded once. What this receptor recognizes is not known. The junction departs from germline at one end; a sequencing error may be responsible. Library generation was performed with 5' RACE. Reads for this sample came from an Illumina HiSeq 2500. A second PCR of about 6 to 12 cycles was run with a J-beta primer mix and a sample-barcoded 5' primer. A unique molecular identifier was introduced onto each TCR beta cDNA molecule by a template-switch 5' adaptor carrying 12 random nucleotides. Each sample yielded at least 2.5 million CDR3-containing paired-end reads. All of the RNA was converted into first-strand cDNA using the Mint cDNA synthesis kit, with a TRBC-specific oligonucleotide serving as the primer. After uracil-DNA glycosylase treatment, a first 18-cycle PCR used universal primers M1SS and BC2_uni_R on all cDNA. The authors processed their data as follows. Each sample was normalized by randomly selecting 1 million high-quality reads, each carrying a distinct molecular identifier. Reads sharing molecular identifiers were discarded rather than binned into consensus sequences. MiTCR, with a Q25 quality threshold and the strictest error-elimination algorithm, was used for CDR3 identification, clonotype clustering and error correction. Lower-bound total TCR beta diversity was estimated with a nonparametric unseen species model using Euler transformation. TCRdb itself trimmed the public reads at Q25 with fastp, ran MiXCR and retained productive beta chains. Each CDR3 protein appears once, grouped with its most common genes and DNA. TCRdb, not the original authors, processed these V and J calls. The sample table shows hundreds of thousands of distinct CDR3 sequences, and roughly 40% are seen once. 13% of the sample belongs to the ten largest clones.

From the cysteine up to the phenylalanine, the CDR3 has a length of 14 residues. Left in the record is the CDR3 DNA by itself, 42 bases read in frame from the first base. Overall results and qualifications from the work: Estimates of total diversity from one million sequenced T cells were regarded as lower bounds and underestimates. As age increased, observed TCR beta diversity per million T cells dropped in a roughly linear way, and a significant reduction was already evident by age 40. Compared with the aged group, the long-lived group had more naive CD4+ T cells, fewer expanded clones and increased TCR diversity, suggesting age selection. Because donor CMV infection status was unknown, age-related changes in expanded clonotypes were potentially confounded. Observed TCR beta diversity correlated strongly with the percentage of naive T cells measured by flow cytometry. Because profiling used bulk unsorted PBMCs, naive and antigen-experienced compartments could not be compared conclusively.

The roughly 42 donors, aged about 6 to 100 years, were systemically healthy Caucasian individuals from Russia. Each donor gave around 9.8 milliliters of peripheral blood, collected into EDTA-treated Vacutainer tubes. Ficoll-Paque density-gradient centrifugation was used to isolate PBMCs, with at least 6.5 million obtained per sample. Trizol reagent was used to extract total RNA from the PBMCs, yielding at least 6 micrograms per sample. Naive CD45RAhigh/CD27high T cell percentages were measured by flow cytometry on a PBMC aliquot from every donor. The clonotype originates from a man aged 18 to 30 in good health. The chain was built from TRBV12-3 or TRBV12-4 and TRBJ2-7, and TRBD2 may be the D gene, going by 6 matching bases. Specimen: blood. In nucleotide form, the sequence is TGTGTCAGCAGTTTAGGAGGGGATCTCTACGAGCAGTACTTC. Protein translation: CVSSLGGDLYEQYF.